This T cell receptor (beta chain) was documented in a study of T cell responses to AZD1222 COVID-19 vaccine. General study points: Donor demographics were predominantly white British with a female majority; clonal diversity may be underestimated. The study found vaccine-associated CD4 TCRs spanning spike, dominant at 160-218 and 743-854.

Sequencing was performed with immunoSEQ multiplex PCR; in TCRdb, only in-frame clones are kept and a portion is missing. The sample carries more than 80,000 clones, over 75% recorded once. Regarding this clone: Its matching antigen is unknown.

The CDR3 consists of 16 residues. In germline, CDR1 is SGHVS, CDR2 FNYEAQ. Trimming cost V 6 bases and J 4 bases; bases outside gene matches: 9. The source material was peripheral blood, sampled on day 0 of AZD1222 vaccination. V usage is TRBV7-6 and J usage is TRBJ1-3; 10 bases line up with TRBD1. This clonotype was obtained from an adult in good health. The CDR3 sequence is CASRPRQGAEGNTIYF. The CDR3 nucleotides are TGTGCCAGCAGGCCCCGACAGGGGGCAGAGGGAAACACCATATATTTT. The full variable domain, rest sourced from reference TRBV7-6 and TRBJ1-3, is GAGVSQSPRYKVTKRGQDVALRCDPISGHVSLYWYRQALGQGPEFLTYFNYEAQQDKSGLPNDRFSAERPEGSISTLTIQRTEQRDSAMYRCASRPRQGAEGNTIYFGEGSWLTVV.